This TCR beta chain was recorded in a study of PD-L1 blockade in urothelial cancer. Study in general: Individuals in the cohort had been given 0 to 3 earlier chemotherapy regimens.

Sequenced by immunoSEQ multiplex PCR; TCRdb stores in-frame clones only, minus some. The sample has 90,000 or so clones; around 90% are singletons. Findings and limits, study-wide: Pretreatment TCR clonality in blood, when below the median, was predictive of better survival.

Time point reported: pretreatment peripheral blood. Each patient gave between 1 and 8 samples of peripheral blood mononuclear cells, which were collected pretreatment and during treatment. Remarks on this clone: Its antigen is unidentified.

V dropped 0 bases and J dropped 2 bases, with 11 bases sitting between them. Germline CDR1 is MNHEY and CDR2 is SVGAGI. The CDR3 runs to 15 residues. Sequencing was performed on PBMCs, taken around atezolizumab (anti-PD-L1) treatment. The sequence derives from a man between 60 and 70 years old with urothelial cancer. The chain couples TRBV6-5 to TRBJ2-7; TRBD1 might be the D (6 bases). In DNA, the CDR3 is TGTGCCAGCAGTTACTCGTACGGACAGCCCTACGAGCAGTACTTC. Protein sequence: CASSYSYGQPYEQYF.